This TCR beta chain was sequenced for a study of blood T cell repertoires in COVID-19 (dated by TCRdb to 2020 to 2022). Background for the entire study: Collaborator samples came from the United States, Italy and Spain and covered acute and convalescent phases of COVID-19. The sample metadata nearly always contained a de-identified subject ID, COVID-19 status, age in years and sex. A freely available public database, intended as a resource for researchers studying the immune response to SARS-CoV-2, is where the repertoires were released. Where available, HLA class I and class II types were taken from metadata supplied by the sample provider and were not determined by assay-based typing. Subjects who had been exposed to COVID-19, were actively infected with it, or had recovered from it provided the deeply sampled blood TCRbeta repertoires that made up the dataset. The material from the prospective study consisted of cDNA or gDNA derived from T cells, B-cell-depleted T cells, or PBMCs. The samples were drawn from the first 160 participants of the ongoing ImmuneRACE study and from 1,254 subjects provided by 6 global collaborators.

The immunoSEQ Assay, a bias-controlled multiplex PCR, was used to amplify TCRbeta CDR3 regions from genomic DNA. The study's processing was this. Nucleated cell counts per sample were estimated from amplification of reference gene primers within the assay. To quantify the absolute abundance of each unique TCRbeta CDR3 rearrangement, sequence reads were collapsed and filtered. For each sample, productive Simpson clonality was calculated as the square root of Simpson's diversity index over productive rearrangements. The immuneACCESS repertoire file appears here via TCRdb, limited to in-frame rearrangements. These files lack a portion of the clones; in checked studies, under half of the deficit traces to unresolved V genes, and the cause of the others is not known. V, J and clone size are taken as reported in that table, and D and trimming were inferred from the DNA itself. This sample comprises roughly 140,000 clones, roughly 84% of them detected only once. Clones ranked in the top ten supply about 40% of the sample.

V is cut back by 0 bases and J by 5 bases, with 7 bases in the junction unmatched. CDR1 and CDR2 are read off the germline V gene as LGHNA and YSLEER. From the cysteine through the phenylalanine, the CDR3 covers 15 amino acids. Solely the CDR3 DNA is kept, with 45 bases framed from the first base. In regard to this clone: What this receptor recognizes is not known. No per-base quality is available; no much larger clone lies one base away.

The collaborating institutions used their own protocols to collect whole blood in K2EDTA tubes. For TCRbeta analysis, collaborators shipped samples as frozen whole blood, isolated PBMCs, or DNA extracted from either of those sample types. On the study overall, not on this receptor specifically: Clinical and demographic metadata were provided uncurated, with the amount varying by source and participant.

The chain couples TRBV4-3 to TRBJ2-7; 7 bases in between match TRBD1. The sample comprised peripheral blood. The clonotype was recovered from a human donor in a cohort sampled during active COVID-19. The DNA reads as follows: TGCGCCAGCAGCCAAGAACCCAGACAGGGCCACGAGCAGTACTTC. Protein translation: CASSQEPRQGHEQYF.